Listed here are 21 T cell receptor beta chains from one sample, sequenced in a study of metastatic and nonmetastatic thyroid tumors. Patients had received no treatment of any kind before thyroid surgery. TCRdb redid the clone calls on the PCR reads using MiXCR. The data show about 10,000 clones, 32% seen once. The specimen was tumor tissue. The receptors stem from a female donor with papillary thyroid cancer or a benign thyroid nodule (not recorded which). Some clones in this sample may be carry-over from other donors' samples.

This clone was detected many times. The rearrangement links TRBV9 to TRBJ2-7; possibly TRBD1 for D (5 bases). CDR3 length equals 15 residues. Trimming stripped 0 bases from V and 2 bases from J, with 12 bases between. CDR1 and CDR2 (germline): SGDLS, YYNGEE. Written as DNA, the CDR3 is TGTGCCAGCAGCGTAGGTTCCCAGGACACCTACGAGCAGTACTTC. It encodes CASSVGSQDTYEQYF.

This clone is categorized as medium-sized. The rearrangement uses TRBV28 and TRBJ1-1, with D possibly being TRBD1 (6 bases). V was cut by 3 bases and J by 0 bases, with 11 bases left in between. Per germline, CDR1 MDHEN and CDR2 SYDVKM. This CDR3 spans 15 amino acids. The CDR3 nucleotides read TGTGCCAGCAGTTTGGGCACAGGGTTGAACACTGAAGCTTTCTTT. The encoded protein is CASSLGTGLNTEAFF.

This clone ranks as medium-sized. This chain uses TRBV6-1 with TRBJ1-2; the D is unclear. The CDR3 length is 13 residues. Trimming pared 1 base from V and 1 base from J, leaving 4 bases between. Per germline, CDR1 MNHNS and CDR2 SASEGT. The CDR3 sequence: CASSEGNNYGYTF. CDR3 nucleotide sequence: TGTGCCAGCAGTGAAGGGAATAACTATGGCTACACCTTC.

V gene TRBV18 combines with J gene TRBJ2-7; D call uncertain. Germline values: CDR1 KGHSH, CDR2 LQKENI. V shed 0 bases and J shed 0 bases, with 3 bases lying between them. The CDR3 length is 13 residues. In DNA, the CDR3 is TGTGCCAGCTCACCACCTAGCTCCTACGAGCAGTACTTC. Its translation: CASSPPSSYEQYF.

This clone was seen only a few times. The chain couples TRBV30 to TRBJ1-2; D possibly corresponds to TRBD1 (5 bases). The V gene's germline CDR1 is GTSNPN and CDR2 SVGIG (reference sequence). This CDR3 spans 16 amino acids. The V gene lost 2 bases and the J gene lost 1 base, with 17 bases spanning the gap. The CDR3 here is CAWSPTDSFFNYGYTF. For the CDR3, the DNA is TGTGCCTGGAGTCCGACCGACAGTTTTTTTAACTATGGCTACACCTTC.

This clone is classed as medium-sized. The genes are TRBV19 and TRBJ2-5, with D possibly matching TRBD1 (5 bases). V shed 3 bases and J shed 5 bases, with 10 bases lying between them. The CDR3 contains 13 residues. Germline CDR1 is LNHDA and CDR2 is SQIVND (reference sequence). DNA for the CDR3: TGTGCCAGTAGTATTAGCAGGGCGGAGACCCAGTACTTC. This codes for CASSISRAETQYF.

On this clone itself: A read error may be the cause here, since a much bigger clone is one base away. This chain uses TRBV9 with TRBJ2-2; the D gene is possibly TRBD2 (5 bases). Germline V CDR1 and CDR2: SGDLS, YYNGEE. CDR3 length equals 14 residues. CDR3 coding DNA: TGTGCCAGCAGCGCCGTCCAGCACACCGGGGAGCTGTCTTTT. Its protein product is CASSAVQHTGELSF.

The gene calls are TRBV6-1 and TRBJ1-2; TRBD1 might be the D (6 bases). Looked up from germline, CDR1 is MNHNS and CDR2 is SASEGT. The CDR3 spans 17 residues. V was cut by 7 bases and J by 2 bases, with 23 bases left in between. The CDR3 bases are TGTGCCAGCACTCAAGGGGGGGGATATCATTCCAACTATGGCTACACCTTC. Its translation is CASTQGGGYHSNYGYTF.

This clone has ten or more counts. Other nucleotide sequences from this sample produce the same CDR3. The chain couples TRBV4-1 to TRBJ1-4, with D unresolved. V lost 0 bases, J lost 3 bases, and 11 bases lay in between. The CDR3 covers 16 residues. The germline CDR1 and CDR2 sequences are MGHRA and YSYEKL. The DNA for the CDR3 is TGCGCCAGCAGCCAAGATATGTCGACGGCTAATGAAAAACTGTTTTTT. It translates to CASSQDMSTANEKLFF.

The genes are TRBV13 and TRBJ2-7, with 9 positions matching TRBD1. J gave up 3 bases and V 4 bases, and 4 bases lay outside the gene matches. This CDR3 has 14 residues. Germline CDR1 and CDR2: PRHDT and FYEKMQ (reference sequence). CDR3 sequence (DNA): TGTGCCAGCAGCTCCCCGGGACAGGGCTACGAGCAGTACTTC. The encoded protein is CASSSPGQGYEQYF.

This clone was detected a few times. The chain is built from TRBV28 and TRBJ1-3, with D possibly TRBD1 on 6 matching bases. The CDR3 has 14 amino acids. Per the germline V gene, CDR1 is MDHEN and CDR2 is SYDVKM. Between the trimmed V and J ends, which lost 9 bases and 8 bases, there was a span of 20 bases. In nucleotides, the CDR3 is TGTGCCAGAAGTCGCGGGGGCCTCCGAGACACCATATATTTT. This codes for CARSRGGLRDTIYF.

This clone is medium-sized (0.01 to 0.1%). The chain recombines TRBV7-8 with TRBJ2-2; D may be TRBD2 (6 bases). Germline CDR1 reads SGHVS; CDR2 reads FQNEAQ. Trimming pared 2 bases from V and 4 bases from J, leaving 20 bases between. The CDR3 is made up of 18 amino acids. CDR3 nucleotide sequence: TGTGCCAGCAGCTTACCGGGGGTAGATCTACGCGGCACCGGGGAGCTGTTTTTT. Amino acids: CASSLPGVDLRGTGELFF.

By sample fraction, this clone is medium-sized. V usage is TRBV19 and J usage is TRBJ2-1; D not resolved. This CDR3 is built from 15 residues. Germline V gene lookup returns CDR1 LNHDA and CDR2 SQIVND (reference sequence). V lost 3 bases, J lost 2 bases, and 11 bases lay in between. The CDR3: CASSMGVFTYNEQFF. The CDR3 nucleotides read TGTGCCAGTAGTATGGGTGTTTTCACCTACAATGAGCAGTTCTTC.

This clone showed up just a few times. The chain has TRBV27 and TRBJ2-7; 9 bases map to TRBD2. V shed 1 base, J shed 4 bases, and the junction held 2 bases outside the gene matches. This CDR3 region has 14 residues. CDR1 MNHEY and CDR2 SMNVEV come from the germline V gene (reference sequence). The CDR3 protein is CASSLLGLAYEQYF. The CDR3 DNA reads as TGTGCCAGCAGTTTATTGGGACTAGCTTACGAGCAGTACTTC.

About this clone itself: Since a much larger clone is just one base distant, this may be a read error. V gene TRBV9 combines with J gene TRBJ2-1; no reliable D call. The length of the CDR3 is 16 residues. Germline V gene lookup returns CDR1 SGDLS and CDR2 YYNGEE. The CDR3, as DNA: TGTGCCAACAGCGTAGGGTGGGATGACTCTTACAATGAGCAGTTCTTC. Translating gives CANSVGWDDSYNEQFF. The entire variable domain, with the rest obtained from reference TRBV9 and TRBJ2-1, is as follows: DSGVTQTPKHLITATGQRVTLRCSPRSGDLSVYWYQQSLDQGLQFLIQYYNGEERAKGNILERFSAQQFPDLHSELNLSSLELGDSALYFCANSVGWDDSYNEQFFGPGTRLTVL.

This clone qualifies as medium-sized. The chain combines TRBV6-4 with TRBJ2-5, with 7 bases aligning to TRBD1. The V gene's germline CDR1 is MRHNA and CDR2 SNTAGT. After removal of 3 bases from V and 5 bases from J, the junction contained 6 bases not matched to a gene. The CDR3 is made up of 14 amino acids. CDR3 loop: CASSETGMVETQYF. CDR3 coding DNA: TGTGCCAGCAGTGAGACAGGGATGGTGGAGACCCAGTACTTC.

This clone was detected a few times. V gene TRBV24-1 combines with J gene TRBJ2-1, with a weak D call TRBD1 (5 bases). Per the germline V gene, CDR1 is KGHDR and CDR2 is SFDVKD. The CDR3 extends over 14 amino acids. The germline V and J ends were trimmed by 8 bases and 8 bases, with 18 bases remaining between them. CDR3 coding DNA: TGTGCCACCATGGTGAGTACAGGTAGATATGAGCAGTTCTTC. It codes for CATMVSTGRYEQFF.

V usage is TRBV12-3 or TRBV12-4 and J usage is TRBJ1-1; D might be TRBD1 (5 bases). Trimming pared 5 bases from V and 0 bases from J, leaving 7 bases between. The CDR3 length is 13 residues. CDR3 coding DNA: TGTGCCAGCAGTCAGACAGTGAACACTGAAGCTTTCTTT. This translates into CASSQTVNTEAFF.

This clone was seen a few times. The chain is built from TRBV28 and TRBJ1-2, with D uncertain. The CDR3 is made up of 17 amino acids. Trimming took 7 bases from V and 4 from J, leaving 25 bases between them. CDR1 is MDHEN, CDR2 SYDVKM, per germline. Written as DNA, the CDR3 is TGTGCCAGCAACAGCCCCGGAGGCCGAGAGGTAGGCTATGGCTACACCTTC. This encodes CASNSPGGREVGYGYTF.

The V gene is TRBV4-3, the J gene TRBJ2-7, with a possible D match to TRBD2 (6 bases). Germline V CDR1 and CDR2: LGHNA, YSLEER. The CDR3 loop spans 15 amino acids. Trimming removed 4 bases at V and 4 bases at J, with 17 bases between. For the CDR3, the DNA is TGCGCCAGCAGCCCGGCCTACGGGACTGTATACGAGCAGTACTTC. This gives the protein CASSPAYGTVYEQYF.

This clone was counted many times. The CDR3 sequence is CASSLVGTGISGANVLTF. The CDR3, as DNA: TGTGCCAGCAGCTTAGTCGGGACAGGGATCTCTGGGGCCAACGTCCTGACTTTC. The chain combines TRBV11-1 with TRBJ2-6; 9 bases line up with TRBD1. From germline, CDR1 is SGHAT and CDR2 FQDESV (reference sequence). This CDR3 is built from 18 residues. The ends lost 1 base at V and 0 bases at J; junction bases unmatched: 4.